The text below deals with one TCR beta chain. This CDR3 has 14 residues. Germline V gene data show CDR1 as SGHRS and CDR2 as YFSETQ. The data derive from a study of T cells expressing NK-cell markers. After re-calling the 5' RACE reads, TCRdb lists one entry per CDR3 protein, DNA absent. The sample has fewer than 400,000 distinct CDR3 sequences; the top ten hold over 8.5%. This receptor was taken from a woman between 45 and 65 years old in good health. This chain links TRBV5-1 with TRBJ2-1. The sample was blood T cells: a sorted CD56 or NKG2C T cell subset, CD4+ or CD8+ T cells, or bulk PBMC T cells (not recorded which). The CDR3 reads CASRVLSSYNEQFF.